Listed below are T cell receptor beta chains from one sample, sequenced in a study of cytomegalovirus exposure and HLA in healthy donors. Clones were read by immunoSEQ multiplex PCR, and TCRdb kept only the in-frame ones, dropping some. The sample records more than 150,000 clones, more than 80% being singletons. The specimen sequenced was PBMCs. All receptors derive from a woman in her forties or fifties in good health and CMV-seropositive. CDR3s include the opening cysteine and the closing phenylalanine or tryptophan. The order of the fields is D gene, J gene, clone size, V gene, CDR3 protein, CDR3 DNA. The D gene is left open where the match is weak. Size tells how often a clone was seen (once, few, many) or the class of an expanded clone, and some rows leave it out.

D: -
J: TRBJ1-2
size: -
V: TRBV21-1
CDR3: CASSPGGDESNYGYTF
DNA: TGTGCCAGCAGCCCCGGAGGGGACGAATCTAACTATGGCTACACCTTC

D: -
J: TRBJ2-5
size: -
V: TRBV5-1
CDR3: CASSWGGAQETQYF
DNA: TGCGCCAGCAGTTGGGGAGGAGCACAAGAGACCCAGTACTTC

D: TRBD2
J: TRBJ2-1
size: -
V: TRBV5-6
CDR3: CASSLIAGTSSYNEQFF
DNA: TGTGCCAGCAGCTTAATAGCGGGTACGAGCTCCTACAATGAGCAGTTCTTC

D: TRBD1
J: TRBJ1-4
size: few
V: TRBV4-3
CDR3: CASSQDTGDGEKLFF
DNA: TGCGCCAGCAGCCAAGACACAGGGGACGGGGAAAAACTGTTTTTT

D: TRBD1
J: TRBJ1-4
size: -
V: TRBV28
CDR3: CASSFFRGTTNEKLFF
DNA: TGTGCCAGCAGTTTTTTCAGGGGGACTACTAATGAAAAACTGTTTTTT

D: -
J: TRBJ1-5
size: -
V: TRBV7-2
CDR3: CASSLGGTGAQPQHF
DNA: TGTGCCAGCAGCTTAGGGGGAACAGGCGCTCAGCCCCAGCATTTT

D: -
J: TRBJ1-1
size: -
V: TRBV5-5
CDR3: CATTSLSGNTEAFF
DNA: TGTGCCACTACCAGCTTATCAGGGAACACTGAAGCTTTCTTT

D: -
J: TRBJ2-1
size: -
V: TRBV20-1
CDR3: CSAPRYNEQFF
DNA: TGCAGTGCTCCCAGATACAATGAGCAGTTCTTC

D: -
J: TRBJ1-5
size: -
V: TRBV15
CDR3: CATSRENQPQHF
DNA: TGTGCCACCAGTAGGGAGAATCAGCCCCAGCATTTT

D: TRBD2
J: TRBJ2-1
size: -
V: TRBV6-6
CDR3: CASSQPGLAGGLFLF
DNA: TGTGCCAGCAGTCAACCGGGACTAGCGGGGGGTTTGTTCCTCTTC

D: -
J: TRBJ2-3
size: -
V: TRBV5-6
CDR3: CASSLTPGRDTQYF
DNA: TGTGCCAGCAGCTTGACCCCTGGGAGAGATACGCAGTATTTT

D: TRBD1
J: TRBJ2-5
size: -
V: TRBV7-7
CDR3: CASSQAGTGETQYF
DNA: TGTGCTAGCAGCCAAGCCGGGACAGGGGAAACACAGTACTTC

D: TRBD1
J: TRBJ2-5
size: -
V: TRBV5-1
CDR3: CASSLDRVETQYF
DNA: TGCGCCAGCAGCCTCGACAGGGTTGAGACCCAGTACTTC

D: TRBD1
J: TRBJ1-5
size: -
V: TRBV5-1
CDR3: CASSLEGGGNQPQHF
DNA: TGCGCCAGCAGCTTGGAAGGGGGCGGCAATCAGCCCCAGCATTTT

D: -
J: TRBJ1-1
size: few
V: TRBV10-1
CDR3: CASSKDRGNTEAFF
DNA: TGCGCCAGCAGCAAGGACCGGGGTAACACTGAAGCTTTCTTT

D: -
J: TRBJ1-1
size: few
V: TRBV29-1
CDR3: CSVVAGFTEAFF
DNA: TGCAGCGTTGTGGCGGGGTTCACTGAAGCTTTCTTT

D: -
J: TRBJ1-4
size: once
V: TRBV12-5
CDR3: CASGREYEKLFF
DNA: TGTGCTAGTGGGAGAGAGTATGAAAAACTGTTTTTT

D: TRBD1
J: TRBJ2-1
size: -
V: TRBV5-1
CDR3: CASSEGQTFYNEQFF
DNA: TGCGCCAGCAGCGAGGGACAGACATTCTACAATGAGCAGTTCTTC

D: TRBD1
J: TRBJ1-6
size: -
V: TRBV7-3
CDR3: CASSLTPPGTGSSYNSPLHF
DNA: TGTGCCAGCAGCTTAACCCCCCCCGGGACAGGGAGCTCCTATAATTCACCCCTCCACTTT

D: TRBD2
J: TRBJ2-1
size: -
V: TRBV6-5
CDR3: CASKASGGSNEQFF
DNA: TGTGCCAGCAAGGCTAGCGGGGGATCCAATGAGCAGTTCTTC

D: -
J: TRBJ2-7
size: few
V: TRBV6-1
CDR3: CASSEVPGTPSYEQYF
DNA: TGTGCCAGCAGTGAAGTCCCAGGTACCCCCTCCTACGAGCAGTACTTC

D: -
J: TRBJ1-5
size: once
V: TRBV5-1
CDR3: CASSYKRGARCNQPQHF
DNA: TGCGCCAGCAGCTACAAACGGGGGGCAAGGTGCAATCAGCCCCAGCATTTT

D: TRBD2
J: TRBJ2-3
size: once
V: TRBV7-2
CDR3: CASSLGLADSTDTQYF
DNA: TGTGCCAGCAGCTTGGGCCTAGCGGATAGCACAGATACGCAGTATTTT

D: -
J: TRBJ2-3
size: -
V: TRBV19
CDR3: CASTLGQGFTDTQYF
DNA: TGTGCCAGTACCCTAGGGCAGGGTTTCACAGATACGCAGTATTTT

D: TRBD1
J: TRBJ1-3
size: -
V: TRBV11-2
CDR3: CASSSGGENTIYF
DNA: TGTGCCAGCAGCTCAGGGGGCGAAAACACCATATATTTT

D: -
J: TRBJ2-1
size: -
V: TRBV27
CDR3: CASSRGGEQFF
DNA: TGTGCCAGCAGTAGAGGAGGAGAGCAGTTCTTC

D: TRBD2
J: TRBJ2-2
size: -
V: TRBV7-2
CDR3: CASRFGSGGAGTGELFF
DNA: TGTGCCAGCAGGTTTGGGAGCGGGGGGGCCGGCACCGGGGAGCTGTTTTTT

D: -
J: TRBJ1-5
size: -
V: TRBV28
CDR3: CASSLLSGGSNQPQHF
DNA: TGTGCCAGCAGTTTATTGTCGGGTGGTAGCAATCAGCCCCAGCATTTT

D: TRBD2
J: TRBJ2-7
size: once
V: TRBV4-1
CDR3: CASSQEGRAEEQYF
DNA: TGCGCCAGCAGCCAAGAGGGGAGGGCGGAAGAGCAGTACTTC

D: -
J: TRBJ1-5
size: -
V: TRBV7-2
CDR3: CASSLVGVGNQPQHF
DNA: TGTGCCAGCAGCTTAGTCGGGGTGGGCAATCAGCCCCAGCATTTT

D: TRBD1
J: TRBJ2-5
size: once
V: TRBV5-4
CDR3: CASRPDRAQWETQYF
DNA: TGTGCCAGCAGACCCGACAGGGCTCAATGGGAGACCCAGTACTTC

D: -
J: TRBJ1-1
size: -
V: TRBV4-1
CDR3: CASSQVTGKSTEAFF
DNA: TGCGCCAGCAGCCAAGTGACAGGTAAGAGCACTGAAGCTTTCTTT

D: TRBD1
J: TRBJ1-2
size: -
V: TRBV10-3
CDR3: CAISDRDSYYGYTF
DNA: TGTGCCATCAGTGATCGGGACAGCTACTATGGCTACACCTTC

D: -
J: TRBJ1-3
size: few
V: TRBV7-2
CDR3: CASSSNRVSGNTIYF
DNA: TGTGCCAGCAGCTCGAACAGGGTCTCTGGAAACACCATATATTTT

D: -
J: TRBJ2-5
size: -
V: TRBV5-1
CDR3: CASSLADAVQETQYF
DNA: TGCGCCAGCAGCTTGGCCGACGCGGTTCAAGAGACCCAGTACTTC

D: -
J: TRBJ1-3
size: -
V: TRBV9
CDR3: CASSAQGNTIYF
DNA: TGTGCCAGCAGCGCCCAGGGAAACACCATATATTTT

D: -
J: TRBJ1-2
size: few
V: TRBV5-4
CDR3: CASSLLPTLYGYTF
DNA: TGTGCCAGCAGCTTGTTACCGACACTCTATGGCTACACCTTC